A selection of T cell receptor beta chains follows, all from one sample in a study of T cells after yellow fever vaccination. TCRdb re-analysed the 5' RACE reads in MiXCR, keeping a single row per CDR3 protein. The sample lists nearly 550,000 distinct CDR3 sequences, about 19% occurring once. The material was PBMCs, obtained 15 days after the yellow fever booster vaccination. The receptors shown here come from a man aged 25 to 40 who received the YFV17D yellow fever vaccine. Both conserved end residues are part of each CDR3. The D gene is left open where the match is weak. Some rows mark clone size as missing; the rest say once, few, many or name a class of expanded clone.

cdr3_nt cdr3_aa d_call j_call clone_size v_call
TGTGCTACGAGAGGGAGGCGGGAGACCCAGTACTTC CATRGRRETQYF - TRBJ2-5 few TRBV7-2
TGTGCCATACAGGGGACTACCACAGATACGCAGTATTTT CAIQGTTTDTQYF - TRBJ2-3 few TRBV10-3
TGTGCCAGCTCACCAGAGGGCGAGCAGTACTTC CASSPEGEQYF - TRBJ2-7 - TRBV18
TGTGCCAGCAGCTTCCGACAGGGCTACTACGAGCAGTACTTC CASSFRQGYYEQYF TRBD1 TRBJ2-7 - TRBV7-2
TGCGCCAGCAGCTTGGAAAACTCCGGGCCCTGGGAGCTGTTTTTT CASSLENSGPWELFF - TRBJ2-2 - TRBV5-1
TGTGCCAGCACACCTACTAGCGGGAGTGGGGATACGCAGTATTTT CASTPTSGSGDTQYF TRBD2 TRBJ2-3 - TRBV5-5
TGTGCCAGCAGACAAGTTGGGCAAATGAACACTGAAGCTTTCTTT CASRQVGQMNTEAFF - TRBJ1-1 - TRBV27
TGCAGTGCAAAGACGGGGCTGAACACCGGGGAGCTGTTTTTT CSAKTGLNTGELFF - TRBJ2-2 - TRBV20-1
TGTGCCAGCAGCCAGGGGGGTAGCGGGAAGCAGTTCTTC CASSQGGSGKQFF TRBD2 TRBJ2-1 few TRBV14
TGCTGTGCGTTCGGCGGGTCGGGAGGATCGGTAGAGACCCAGTACTTC CCAFGGSGGSVETQYF TRBD2 TRBJ2-5 - TRBV20-1
TGTGCCAGCAGTCGAGAGACGGATTCCTACGAGCAGTACTTC CASSRETDSYEQYF - TRBJ2-7 few TRBV6-2/TRBV6-3
TGCAGTGCTAGCCGTGGACTAGCGGGTATCTCTGGGGCCAACGTCCTGACTTTC CSASRGLAGISGANVLTF TRBD2 TRBJ2-6 - TRBV20-1
TGTGCCAGCACCCTCGGACAGGGTAACGAGCAGTACTTC CASTLGQGNEQYF TRBD1 TRBJ2-7 few TRBV7-2
TGTGCCAGCAGCTGGTTCGATGAGCAGTTCTTC CASSWFDEQFF - TRBJ2-1 - TRBV7-2
TGCAGTGCTAGAGATCCCGGGTCCGGCACCTACAATGAGCAGTTCTTC CSARDPGSGTYNEQFF - TRBJ2-1 few TRBV20-1
TGTGCCAGCAGGGCCTCAGCGCGCTCCTACAATGAGCAGTTCTTC CASRASARSYNEQFF - TRBJ2-1 few TRBV2
TGCAGCGTTCAACCTGGCGGCACCGGGGAGCTGTTTTTT CSVQPGGTGELFF - TRBJ2-2 - TRBV29-1
TGTGCCAGCAGCCGGCATCTCCCCCCCTACGAGCAGTACTTC CASSRHLPPYEQYF - TRBJ2-7 once TRBV7-9
TGTGCCAGCAGTTTAGAGACAGGGGGCGCATTGGACTTC CASSLETGGALDF TRBD1 TRBJ2-5 few TRBV12-3/TRBV12-4
TGTGCCAGCAGCTTATCGGCTAGCGGTTACAATGAGCAGTTCTTC CASSLSASGYNEQFF TRBD2 TRBJ2-1 many TRBV7-2
TGTGCCATCAGCCGGGACCCCTCCTACGAGCAGTACTTC CAISRDPSYEQYF - TRBJ2-7 few TRBV10-3
TGTGCCAGCTCACCACCCGGACTAGCGGGTCGGGAGCAGTACTTC CASSPPGLAGREQYF TRBD2 TRBJ2-7 - TRBV18
TGTGCCATCAGTGACGGACTCTCCTACAATGAGCAGTTCTTC CAISDGLSYNEQFF - TRBJ2-1 few TRBV10-3
TGTGCCAGTAGTACCGGGACAGACACCGGGGAGCTGTTTTTT CASSTGTDTGELFF TRBD1 TRBJ2-2 - TRBV19
TGTGCCAGCATGTTTCCGTCGAGCTCCTACAATGAGCAGTTCTTC CASMFPSSSYNEQFF - TRBJ2-1 - TRBV6-2/TRBV6-3
TGCGCCAGCAGCTTGGTCGGGGGTATGTCGGAGACCCAGTACTTC CASSLVGGMSETQYF - TRBJ2-5 - TRBV5-1
TGTGCTAGTGGTTTGACGGGAGGTGGTGAGCAGTTCTTC CASGLTGGGEQFF TRBD2 TRBJ2-1 few TRBV12-5
TGCAGCGTTGAAGATGAGGGGCCTTTAGAGGGGGAGGGATCCGAGCAGTACTTC CSVEDEGPLEGEGSEQYF - TRBJ2-7 - TRBV29-1
TGCAGTGCTAGATTTGGGACTAGTTACAATGAGCAGTTCTTC CSARFGTSYNEQFF TRBD2 TRBJ2-1 many TRBV20-1
TGTGCCAGCAGCCCGGCTGGGGGACAAGTTCGGGGAGCCCAGTACTTC CASSPAGGQVRGAQYF - TRBJ2-5 few TRBV7-9
TGTGCCAGCAAGCGTGGAGGGGGCTATGAGCAGTTCTTC CASKRGGGYEQFF - TRBJ2-1 - TRBV28
TGCAGTGCTAGTACCGCGGCCCAAGGATTTCAGTACTTC CSASTAAQGFQYF - TRBJ2-4 - TRBV20-1
TGTGCCAGCAGCAAACAGAACAATGAGCAGTTCTTC CASSKQNNEQFF - TRBJ2-1 few TRBV7-9
TGTGCCAGCAGTCCTGTAGGGGGCTGGTACGAGCAGTACTTC CASSPVGGWYEQYF TRBD1 TRBJ2-7 - TRBV2
TGCAGTGCTAGAAGACCCCAGGGCAAAAACATTCAGTACTTC CSARRPQGKNIQYF - TRBJ2-4 few TRBV20-1
TGCGCCAGCACCCCTTCTTCCGGGGATCTGGAGACCCAGTACTTC CASTPSSGDLETQYF - TRBJ2-5 few TRBV5-1
TGCAGCGTTACTAGCGGGAGAGTTGATACGCAGTATTTT CSVTSGRVDTQYF TRBD2 TRBJ2-3 - TRBV29-1
TGTGCCAGCAGTGGACGGGCTAGCGGGTACGAGCAGTACTTC CASSGRASGYEQYF TRBD2 TRBJ2-7 few TRBV6-1
TGTGCCAGCAGTGATCCGAAGGGCGGTAACACAGATACGCAGTATTTT CASSDPKGGNTDTQYF - TRBJ2-3 few TRBV28
TGTGCCACCAGCAGAAGATTAGTAGCGGGAGACGAGCAGTACTTC CATSRRLVAGDEQYF TRBD2 TRBJ2-7 few TRBV15